This entry concerns a single TCR beta chain. Produced via immunoSEQ multiplex PCR; TCRdb's table is partial and in-frame only. The sample holds about 75,000 clones, around 97% seen once. CDR1 and CDR2 from the germline V gene are MNHEY and SVGAGI. Germline trimming cut 5 bases from V and 5 bases from J; bases unmatched to any gene: 6. The CDR3 length is 13 residues. This entry is derived from a study of technical replicates of blood from a few donors. This chain links TRBV6-5 with TRBJ2-7; 7 nucleotides agree with TRBD1. The sequencing input was T cells isolated from PBMCs. The TCR sequence derives from a human donor in good health. The CDR3 protein is CASSRTGFHEQYF. The CDR3 nucleotides are TGTGCCAGCAGTCGGACAGGTTTTCACGAGCAGTACTTC.